These 27 T cell receptor beta chains were sequenced from one sample in a study of T cell repertoires in cytomegalovirus infection. No antigen is known for these receptors. TCRdb recomputed calls from the reads with MiXCR, one row per CDR3 protein. Of 900,000 to 950,000 distinct CDR3 sequences listed, approximately 33% are singletons. This specimen consisted of cultured CD8+ T cells from PBMCs, obtained from culture after CMV antigen stimulation. The receptors shown here come from a human donor in good health (CMV status not recorded). Some clones in this sample may be carry-over from other donors' samples.

Details on this clonotype: This could be a read error, since a much larger clone is one nucleotide away. The V call is TRBV12-3 or TRBV12-4, the J call TRBJ1-2; 11 bases map to TRBD1. The CDR3 loop spans 14 amino acids. This CDR3 reads CASSPRDRGYDYTF. The CDR3, as DNA: TGTGCCAGCAGTCCCCGGGACAGGGGGTATGACTACACCTTC.

This clonotype was seen ten or more times. This chain uses TRBV7-2 with TRBJ1-3, with 9 positions matching TRBD1. V dropped 2 bases and J dropped 7; count of bases not matched to a gene: 12. CDR3 length: 17 residues. CDR1 is SGHTA, CDR2 FQGNSA, per germline. The CDR3 reads CASSLYEDRGIWNTIYF. The CDR3 coding sequence is TGTGCCAGCAGCTTATATGAGGACAGGGGAATTTGGAACACCATATATTTT.

This clonotype was found a few times. V and J are TRBV2 and TRBJ1-4; the D gene is possibly TRBD1 (6 bases). V lost 5 bases and J lost 3, with 19 bases in between. From germline, CDR1 is SNHLY and CDR2 FYNNEI. This CDR3 contains 17 residues. The CDR3 spells CASSPPTSRGPNEKLFF. As DNA, the CDR3 is TGTGCCAGCAGTCCACCGACAAGCAGGGGTCCTAATGAAAAACTGTTTTTT.

The genes are TRBV7-9 and TRBJ2-1, with 7 bases fitting TRBD2. Germline assignment: CDR1 SEHNR and CDR2 FQNEAQ (reference sequence). This CDR3 region has 15 residues. The ends lost 1 base at V and 7 bases at J; junction bases unmatched: 7. CDR3 sequence (DNA): TGTGCCAGCAGCTTAGAAGCGGGGACTACAAATGAGCAGTTCTTC. Its protein is CASSLEAGTTNEQFF.

Points on this clonotype: No conserved phenylalanine or tryptophan ends this CDR3, so it is likely a read error. The chain is built from TRBV5-1 and TRBJ2-1; TRBD2 is a possible D gene (5 bases). The V gene lost 4 bases and the J gene lost 6 bases, with 20 bases spanning the gap. The CDR3 is 16 residues long. Germline CDR1 and CDR2: SGHRS and YFSETQ. The CDR3 region is CASSGRAALSLNEQFL. The CDR3 DNA follows: TGCGCCAGCAGCGGGCGAGCGGCCCTATCTCTCAATGAGCAGTTCCTC.

V and J are TRBV2 and TRBJ2-3; the D is unclear. This CDR3 comprises 19 residues. CDR1 and CDR2 (germline): SNHLY, FYNNEI. V was shortened by 4 bases and J by 7 bases, with 30 bases between the two germline ends. CDR3 coding DNA: TGTGCCAGCAGTGTTCCGGACCGGGCTTTCAACAATCCCCTTCATACGCAGTATTTT. It codes for CASSVPDRAFNNPLHTQYF.

V and J are TRBV4-1 and TRBJ2-1, with D hard to call. Germline V lookup: CDR1 MGHRA, CDR2 YSYEKL. V lost 2 bases and J 7 bases, leaving 9 bases between the germline ends. CDR3 length: 13 residues. The CDR3 sequence is CASSQPTMNEQFF. CDR3 coding DNA: TGCGCCAGCAGCCAACCCACAATGAATGAGCAGTTCTTC.

The chain has TRBV27 and TRBJ2-7, with 7 bases fitting TRBD1. Germline V gene sequence: CDR1 MNHEY, CDR2 SMNVEV (reference sequence). Germline trimming cut 6 bases from V and 4 bases from J; bases unmatched to any gene: 6. This CDR3 region has 13 residues. In nucleotides, the CDR3 is TGTGCCAGCAGCCAAGGGACAGAGTACGAGCAGTACTTC. It specifies CASSQGTEYEQYF.

This clonotype occurred a few times. This rearrangement joins TRBV13 to TRBJ2-4; 9 positions agree with TRBD1. Germline V gene lookup returns CDR1 PRHDT and CDR2 FYEKMQ (reference sequence). This CDR3 contains 15 residues. J gave up 5 bases and V 3 bases, and 5 bases lay outside the gene matches. CDR3 DNA sequence: TGTGCCAGCAGCTTGTCCGGGACAGGGCAAAACATTCAGTACTTC. Amino acid sequence: CASSLSGTGQNIQYF.

This chain connects TRBV5-1 to TRBJ1-1, with TRBD1 matching over 7 bases. This CDR3 contains 18 residues. The germline gives CDR1 SGHRS, CDR2 YFSETQ. V shed 0 bases, J shed 5 bases, and the junction held 16 bases outside the gene matches. This chain's CDR3 is CASSLEGAEQLRWTEAFF. In DNA form, the CDR3 reads TGCGCCAGCAGCTTGGAGGGGGCCGAACAGTTAAGGTGGACTGAAGCTTTCTTT.

A remark on this clonotype: A read error may be the cause here, since a much bigger clone is one base away. The chain uses TRBV28 and TRBJ1-5, with 9 bases lining up with TRBD1. Trimming at V came to 8 bases and at J to 3 bases, leaving 8 bases not matched to a gene. Germline CDR1 and CDR2: MDHEN and SYDVKM. This CDR3 is built from 15 residues. The CDR3 DNA sequence: TGTGCCAGCGCTGGACAGGGGTTGTCCAATCAGCCCCAGCATTTT. Translated, it gives CASAGQGLSNQPQHF.

The rearrangement links TRBV4-1 to TRBJ2-7; D is undetermined. The V and J ends lost 0 bases and 3 bases respectively, with 9 bases between them. Germline lookup yields CDR1 MGHRA and CDR2 YSYEKL. The CDR3 runs 14 residues. The CDR3 DNA is TGCGCCAGCAGCCAAGAGCCAGGAGACTACGAGCAGTACGTC. Translating gives CASSQEPGDYEQYV.

This clonotype was seen more than once but under ten times. This rearrangement joins TRBV28 to TRBJ1-2; D is unresolved. Trimming removed 1 base from V and 1 base from J, with 13 bases in between. This CDR3 comprises 16 residues. Germline V gene data show CDR1 as MDHEN and CDR2 as SYDVKM. CDR3 protein: CASSLLIGFINYGYTF. DNA of the CDR3: TGTGCCAGCAGTTTATTGATCGGATTTATTAACTATGGCTACACCTTC.

A note on this clonotype: The junction departs from germline at one end; a sequencing error may be responsible. The genes are TRBV28 and TRBJ1-2, with unresolved D. Germline CDR1 reads MDHEN; CDR2 reads SYDVKM. The length of the CDR3 is 15 residues. Here the CDR3 DNA reads TGTGCCAGCAGCTTATCAGGTTCTCTCTACTATGGCTACACCTTC. Its protein is CASSLSGSLYYGYTF.

This chain connects TRBV19 to TRBJ1-1; no definite D call. The germline V gene has CDR1 LNHDA and CDR2 SQIVND (reference sequence). V lost 3 bases and J lost 4, with 21 bases in between. The CDR3 contains 17 residues. The CDR3 bases are TGTGCCAGTAGTATTAGGGTCCTGGTACAAATCGGCACTGAAGCTTTCTTT. This codes for CASSIRVLVQIGTEAFF.

V usage is TRBV6-2 or TRBV6-3 and J usage is TRBJ2-1, with TRBD2 as a possible D gene (6 bases). The CDR3 has 15 amino acids. The germline V gene has CDR1 MNHEY and CDR2 SVGEGT. The germline V and J ends were trimmed by 2 bases and 5 bases, with 13 bases remaining between them. CDR3 coding DNA: TGTGCCAGCAGTTACACGGGGGAACTCAACAATGAGCAGTTCTTC. Protein product: CASSYTGELNNEQFF.

In its sample, this clonotype was seen a few times. The chain combines TRBV12-3 or TRBV12-4 with TRBJ2-3; possible D gene TRBD2, 5 bases. V was pared by 6 bases and J by 4 bases, with 17 bases between. The CDR3 loop spans 15 amino acids. The CDR3 DNA reads TGTGCCAGCAGCCCAAGACGAGGGCTCTCAGATACGCAGTATTTT. Translated, it gives CASSPRRGLSDTQYF.

This clonotype was found a few times. The rearrangement joins TRBV4-1 to TRBJ1-1; D is uncertain. Germline V CDR1 and CDR2: MGHRA, YSYEKL. The CDR3 spans 14 residues. V lost 0 bases and J lost 0, with 5 bases in between. CDR3 bases: TGCGCCAGCAGCCAAGATGTTTTGAACACTGAAGCTTTCTTT. As protein: CASSQDVLNTEAFF.

This clonotype was seen a handful of times. Germline is not matched at one junction end, which may reflect a read error. V and J are TRBV2 and TRBJ2-1; D is perhaps TRBD1 (6 bases). Germline V gives CDR1 SNHLY, CDR2 FYNNEI. The length of the CDR3 is 12 residues. The CDR3 DNA sequence: TGTGCCAGCATTATAGGAAGGGACATCTATGTCTTC. Its protein product is CASIIGRDIYVF.

This clonotype was detected a few times. This sequence joins TRBV2 and TRBJ2-7; tentatively, D is TRBD1 (6 bases). The CDR3 consists of 13 residues. V lost 5 bases and J lost 3, with 11 bases in between. The V gene's germline CDR1 is SNHLY and CDR2 FYNNEI. The CDR3 DNA reads TGTGCCAGCAGTTTGGACAGTTACTACGAGCAGTACTTC. Its protein is CASSLDSYYEQYF.

This chain uses TRBV4-1 with TRBJ2-3; 7 bases are shared with TRBD2. This CDR3 comprises 17 residues. Germline loops: CDR1 MGHRA, CDR2 YSYEKL. V was pared by 3 bases and J by 6 bases, with 15 bases of the junction left unmatched. CDR3 region: CASSQYSLAVYPDTQYF. The CDR3 DNA sequence: TGCGCCAGCAGCCAGTACTCGCTAGCGGTATACCCGGATACGCAGTATTTT.

This clonotype was detected many times. The chain is built from TRBV4-2 and TRBJ2-5; the D gene is possibly TRBD2 (7 bases). The germline CDR1 and CDR2 sequences are LGHNA and YNFKEQ. This CDR3 comprises 15 residues. Deletions cut 0 bases from V and 5 bases from J, with 13 bases between. The CDR3 coding sequence is TGTGCCAGCAGCCAAGAGCGGGGGCGTGAGGAGACCCAGTACTTC. Translating gives CASSQERGREETQYF.

This clonotype showed up many times. This CDR3 reads CASNRDPTLSGANVLTF. The CDR3 coding sequence is TGTGCCAGCAATCGGGACCCCACTCTTTCTGGGGCCAACGTCCTGACTTTC. The V gene is TRBV6-6, the J gene TRBJ2-6; possibly TRBD1 or TRBD2 for D (5 bases each). V was cut by 7 bases and J by 1 base, with 17 bases left in between. CDR1 is MNHNY, CDR2 SVGAGI, per germline (reference sequence). The CDR3 is 17 amino acids.

This clonotype was picked up many times. The rearrangement links TRBV7-2 to TRBJ1-1, with D perhaps TRBD1 (6 bases). The CDR3 runs 14 residues. Germline CDR1 reads SGHTA; CDR2 reads FQGNSA. Trimming shortened V by 0 bases and J by 10 bases, and 15 bases separated the two germline ends. Here the CDR3 reads CASSLAWDTEGAFF. The CDR3 DNA sequence: TGTGCCAGCAGCTTAGCGTGGGACACCGAGGGAGCTTTCTTT.

V and J are TRBV19 and TRBJ1-1; no clear D gene. CDR3 length equals 14 residues. Germline CDR1 and CDR2: LNHDA and SQIVND (reference sequence). V lost 3 bases, J lost 7 bases, and 15 bases lay in between. CDR3 nucleotide sequence: TGTGCCAGTAGTATCCCGTACAGTAGGTTTGAAGCTTTCTTT. Translated: CASSIPYSRFEAFF.

The gene calls are TRBV7-9 and TRBJ2-5; D may be TRBD1 (6 bases). V lost 6 bases and J lost 4, with 21 bases in between. CDR1 and CDR2 from the germline V gene are SEHNR and FQNEAQ (reference sequence). This CDR3 comprises 16 residues. CDR3 in DNA: TGTGCCAGCAGGGGGGCAGCCAGCCGGCCCAGAGAGACCCAGTACTTC. Translation: CASRGAASRPRETQYF.

The chain couples TRBV7-3 to TRBJ2-7; D is unresolved. Between the trimmed V and J ends, which lost 10 bases and 3 bases, there was a span of 10 bases. Germline loops: CDR1 SGHTA, CDR2 FQGTGA. The CDR3 extends over 11 amino acids. CDR3 nucleotide sequence: TGTGCCACCGGCCTCCGCTACGAGCAGTACGTC. It translates to CATGLRYEQYV.